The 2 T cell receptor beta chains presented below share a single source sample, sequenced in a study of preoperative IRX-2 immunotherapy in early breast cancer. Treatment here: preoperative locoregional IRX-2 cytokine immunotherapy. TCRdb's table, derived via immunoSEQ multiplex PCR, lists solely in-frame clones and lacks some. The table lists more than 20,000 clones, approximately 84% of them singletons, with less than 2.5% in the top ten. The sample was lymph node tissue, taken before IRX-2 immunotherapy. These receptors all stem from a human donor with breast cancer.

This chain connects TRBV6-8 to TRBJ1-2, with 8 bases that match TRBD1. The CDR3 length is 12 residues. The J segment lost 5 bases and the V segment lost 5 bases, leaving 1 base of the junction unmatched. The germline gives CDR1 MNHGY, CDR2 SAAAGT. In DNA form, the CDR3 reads TGTGCCAGCAGTAGGACAGGGTATGGCTACACCTTC. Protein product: CASSRTGYGYTF.

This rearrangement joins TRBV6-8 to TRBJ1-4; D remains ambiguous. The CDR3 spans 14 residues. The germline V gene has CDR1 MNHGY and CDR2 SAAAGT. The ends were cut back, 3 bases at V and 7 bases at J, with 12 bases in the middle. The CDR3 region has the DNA TGTGCCAGCAGTTATCGCGAGTCTTTTGAAAAACTGTTTTTT. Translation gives CASSYRESFEKLFF.